This TCR beta chain was retrieved from a study of blood T cell repertoires in COVID-19. On the study more broadly: Sites in the United States, Italy and Spain provided acute and convalescent COVID-19 samples. T cells, B-cell-depleted T cells, or PBMCs provided the cDNA or gDNA that served as material.

V shed 10 bases and J shed 8 bases, with 26 bases lying between them. This CDR3 comprises 16 residues. Looked up from germline, CDR1 is SNHLY and CDR2 is FYNNEI. Per the original data handling: Estimated nucleated cell counts came from reference gene primer amplification. Data came from immunoSEQ multiplex PCR; TCRdb stores just in-frame clones and leaves some out. The D gene and trimming were derived from the DNA, and the V and J assignments and clone size from that table. The sample holds hundreds of thousands of clones, 85% seen once. Sequencing was done on a sample of peripheral blood. The TCR sequence derives from a woman aged 50 to 60 with active or convalescent COVID-19. The chain joins TRBV2 to TRBJ1-4, with D perhaps matching TRBD1 (5 bases). The CDR3 loop reads CATGKRGGGSGEKLFF. The CDR3 DNA follows: TGTGCCACAGGGAAAAGAGGCGGGGGATCTGGGGAAAAACTGTTTTTT.